This TCR beta chain was recovered during a study of blood T cell repertoires in COVID-19. With 1 base removed from V and 7 bases from J, the gap between germline ends came to 14 bases. Looked up from germline, CDR1 is SGHVS and CDR2 is FNYEAQ. The CDR3 is 15 amino acids. Assay used: immunoSEQ multiplex PCR; TCRdb lists only in-frame clones, some missing. The sample contains roughly 400,000 clones, 90% of which appear only once. The source is a man aged 18 to 30 who had recovered from COVID-19. The sample consisted of PBMCs or T cells enriched from blood (not recorded which). The chain uses TRBV7-6 and TRBJ1-5, with a weak D call TRBD1 (5 bases). The CDR3 DNA follows: TGTGCCAGCAGCTTAGGAACAGGTTCGGAACAGCCCCAGCATTTT. Protein product: CASSLGTGSEQPQHF.